These 13 T cell receptor beta chains were sequenced from one sample in a study of breast tumors, draining lymph nodes, adjacent tissues. TCRdb ran MiXCR on the multiplex PCR reads and lists one entry per CDR3 protein. The profile shows approximately 150,000 distinct CDR3 sequences, about 34% of them singletons. Breast cancer patients provided tissue from their axillary draining lymph nodes. Material: axillary lymph node tissue. Receptor source: a female donor with breast cancer. Some clones in this sample may be carry-over from other donors' samples.

This clonotype has ten or more counts. The chain combines TRBV7-6 with TRBJ2-1; D unresolved. The CDR3 consists of 13 residues. Between the trimmed V and J ends, which lost 4 bases and 5 bases, there was a span of 9 bases. The germline CDR1 and CDR2 sequences are SGHVS and FNYEAQ. The DNA of the CDR3 is TGTGCCAGCAGCTCCCAAAGGGACAATGAGCAGTTCTTC. This translates into CASSSQRDNEQFF.

To note about this clonotype: This may be a read error, as it is one base from a much larger clone. Here the CDR3 omits its conserved ending phenylalanine or tryptophan, so a read error is the likely source. The chain joins TRBV18 to TRBJ2-7, with D perhaps matching TRBD2 (6 bases). The CDR3 has 13 amino acids. Trimming pared 6 bases from V and 5 bases from J, leaving 14 bases between. The germline V gene has CDR1 KGHSH and CDR2 LQKENI. CDR3 sequence reads: CASSQRETNEQYS. The CDR3 DNA follows: TGTGCCAGCTCCCAACGGGAGACAAACGAGCAGTACTCC.

As concerns this clonotype: A read error may explain this, as a much larger clone is one base away. The chain has TRBV7-9 and TRBJ2-3; a weak D match, TRBD1 (6 bases). Gene TRBJ1-5 matches the end of the DNA better, so the J call may be wrong. Germline V gene data show CDR1 as SEHNR and CDR2 as FQNEAQ (reference sequence). This CDR3 has 17 amino acids. The CDR3 region has the DNA TGTGCCAGCAGCTTAGGGAGGCTAGCGGGGGCCACAGATCCGCAGCATTTT. This codes for CASSLGRLAGATDPQHF.

Remarks on this clonotype: This sequence may be a read error, since a much larger clone differs from it by one base. In this CDR3 the conserved last residue, phenylalanine or tryptophan, is missing, so a read error is likely. The genes are TRBV6-2 or TRBV6-3 and TRBJ2-7; D possibly corresponds to TRBD1 (5 bases). This CDR3 contains 12 residues. CDR1 and CDR2 (germline): MNHEY, SVGEGT. With 9 bases removed from V and 0 bases from J, the gap between germline ends came to 9 bases. CDR3 residues: CASCQGSYEQYL. CDR3 DNA: TGTGCCAGTTGTCAGGGCTCCTACGAGCAGTACCTC.

This clonotype has at least ten counts. This chain connects TRBV29-1 to TRBJ1-2; D is uncertain. V was shortened by 3 bases and J by 8 bases, with 13 bases between the two germline ends. CDR3 length equals 12 residues. Germline V gene lookup returns CDR1 SQVTM and CDR2 ANQGSEA. In nucleotides, the CDR3 is TGCAGCGTTGAGCCCCCGAGTGGGGGCTACACCTTC. Translating gives CSVEPPSGGYTF. The variable domain in full, with the rest retrieved from reference TRBV29-1 and TRBJ1-2, is SAVISQKPSRDICQRGTSLTIQCQVDSQVTMMFWYRQQPGQSLTLIATANQGSEATYESGFVIDKFPISRPNLTFSTLTVSNMSPEDSSIYLCSVEPPSGGYTFGSGTRLTVV.

This clonotype was recorded at least ten times. The chain recombines TRBV29-1 with TRBJ2-2; D is perhaps TRBD1 (6 bases). Germline V gene lookup returns CDR1 SQVTM and CDR2 ANQGSEA. This CDR3 has 13 amino acids. The ends were cut back, 4 bases at V and 4 bases at J, with 10 bases in the middle. DNA for the CDR3: TGCAGCGTTGCCGGACAGCCCACCGGGGAGCTGTTTTTT. It yields the protein CSVAGQPTGELFF.

Turning to this clonotype: The germline gene is not matched at one end of the junction; a read error may be the cause. J is TRBJ2-2 and V is TRBV6-1, with 8 positions matching TRBD2. Per the germline V gene, CDR1 is MNHNS and CDR2 is SASEGT. The CDR3 has 16 residues. CDR3 protein: CASSPGLAAKGGGLFF. The DNA for the CDR3 is TGTGCCAGCAGTCCCGGACTAGCCGCAAAAGGCGGGGGGCTGTTTTTT.

The chain has TRBV5-7 and TRBJ2-1; 11 nucleotides agree with TRBD2. TRBV5-7 is recorded as an ORF, its role being uncertain. This CDR3 contains 17 residues. Trimming removed 2 bases from V and 10 bases from J; junction bases left unmatched: 14. The CDR3 DNA is TGTGCCAGCAGCTTAAAAACCACTCGGGGACTAGCGGAAGAGCAGTTCTTC. Amino acid sequence: CASSLKTTRGLAEEQFF.

The chain has TRBV28 and TRBJ1-5, with TRBD1 matching 9 bases. The CDR3 covers 15 residues. Germline V gene data show CDR1 as MDHEN and CDR2 as SYDVKM. The V gene end was trimmed by 5 bases and the J gene end by 7 bases; junction bases not matched to a gene: 9. The CDR3 region has the DNA TGTGCCAGCAGTGCCCCCCGACAGGGGGTGCAGCCCCAGCATTTT. Its protein product is CASSAPRQGVQPQHF.

As to this clonotype: Without the conserved terminal phenylalanine or tryptophan, this CDR3 likely stems from a read error. The V and J genes are TRBV4-2 and TRBJ2-1, with 11 bases matching TRBD1. The CDR3 totals 15 residues. The germline gives CDR1 LGHNA, CDR2 YNFKEQ. V lost 5 bases and J lost 8; bases outside the gene matches: 8. The CDR3 loop is CASSTRTGGRDEQFL. For the CDR3, the DNA is TGTGCCAGCAGCACACGGACAGGGGGCCGCGATGAGCAGTTCCTC.

The chain uses TRBV11-2 and TRBJ1-1; 7 bases match TRBD1. The CDR3 has 12 amino acids. J gave up 8 bases and V 5 bases, and 5 bases lay outside the gene matches. Germline lookup yields CDR1 SGHAT and CDR2 FQNNGV. CDR3 bases: TGTGCCAGCAGCCCCCCGGGACAGGAAGCTTTCTTT. Its protein product is CASSPPGQEAFF.

The CDR3 bases are TGTGCCAGCAGCACCCGACAGATTGATAATTCACCCCTCCACTTT. Translation: CASSTRQIDNSPLHF. This sequence joins TRBV7-2 and TRBJ1-6; D possibly corresponds to TRBD1 (5 bases). CDR1 and CDR2 (germline): SGHTA, FQGNSA. Trimming removed 5 bases at V and 5 bases at J, with 13 bases between. The CDR3 runs to 15 residues.

A few counts support this clonotype. The chain joins TRBV24-1 to TRBJ1-1, with D perhaps matching TRBD1 (5 bases). The CDR3 consists of 13 residues. Deletions cut 10 bases from V and 6 bases from J, with 17 bases between. Germline lookup yields CDR1 KGHDR and CDR2 SFDVKD. The CDR3 DNA follows: TGTGCCACGTCCGGGGCCATGGGCTCTGAAGCTTTCTTT. Protein: CATSGAMGSEAFF.